Listed here are 15 T cell receptor beta chains from one sample, sequenced in a study of shared clonotypes between healthy human individuals. Positively selected for CCR7, the CD45RO-negative cells used as naive CD8 cells excluded terminally differentiated effector memory CD45RA+ cells. The protocol was immunoSEQ multiplex PCR, while the TCRdb copy is restricted to in-frame clones and leaves out a portion. In the table there are about 680,000 clones, about 92% of which are singletons. The sequenced sample consisted of naive CD8+ T cells sorted from blood. The receptors shown here come from a man aged 25 to 45 in good health.

About this clone: This sample also contains other DNA sequences that code for the same CDR3. The chain combines TRBV6-5 with TRBJ2-7, with 12 bases that match TRBD2. This CDR3 region has 14 residues. V lost 5 bases and J lost 4; bases outside the gene matches: 3. The germline CDR1 and CDR2 sequences are MNHEY and SVGAGI. The CDR3 loop is CASSPGLAGYEQYF. The DNA of the CDR3 is TGTGCCAGCAGTCCCGGACTAGCGGGGTACGAGCAGTACTTC.

The gene calls are TRBV27 and TRBJ2-3; D remains ambiguous. The CDR3 extends over 17 amino acids. Germline CDR1 is MNHEY and CDR2 is SMNVEV (reference sequence). The V end lost 2 bases, the J end lost 4 bases, and 19 bases lay between the germline ends. CDR3 residues: CASSLGRTSTGPDTQYF. Written as DNA, the CDR3 is TGTGCCAGCAGTTTAGGAAGGACGTCCACCGGACCAGATACGCAGTATTTT.

The chain couples TRBV6-1 to TRBJ2-7; unclear D gene. The CDR3 has 13 amino acids. Germline CDR1 is MNHNS and CDR2 is SASEGT. V lost 0 bases, J lost 4 bases, and 7 bases lay in between. CDR3 coding DNA: TGTGCCAGCAGTGAAGCGCGGTATTACGAGCAGTACTTC. The encoded protein is CASSEARYYEQYF.

The chain couples TRBV19 to TRBJ2-1; 9 nucleotides match TRBD2. Germline V CDR1 and CDR2: LNHDA, SQIVND (reference sequence). The CDR3 length is 15 residues. V lost 7 bases, J lost 9 bases, and 13 bases stayed unmatched. The CDR3 DNA sequence: TGTGCCAGTAATTCCTATGGTAGCGGGAGTGGTGAGCAGTTCTTC. It encodes CASNSYGSGSGEQFF.

The table lists this clone with a count of one. The chain uses TRBV7-8 and TRBJ2-5, with TRBD1 matching over 9 bases. With the DNA end fitting TRBJ2-7 better, the J assignment may be wrong. This CDR3 comprises 15 residues. The germline gives CDR1 SGHVS, CDR2 FQNEAQ. CDR3 in amino acids: CASSIPGQGSYEQYF. CDR3 coding DNA: TGTGCCAGCAGCATTCCGGGACAGGGATCTTACGAGCAGTACTTC.

The genes are TRBV7-3 and TRBJ2-1, with 12 nucleotides matching TRBD2. Trimming at V came to 0 bases and at J to 4 bases, leaving 4 bases not matched to a gene. CDR1 is SGHTA, CDR2 FQGTGA, per germline. This CDR3 contains 17 residues. Here the CDR3 DNA reads TGTGCCAGCAGCTTAACCACTAGCGGGAGGTATTACAATGAGCAGTTCTTC. Protein: CASSLTTSGRYYNEQFF.

This clone was seen just once. V is TRBV5-1 and J is TRBJ1-1; perhaps TRBD1 as D (6 bases). V was pared by 2 bases and J by 2 bases, with 10 bases between. Per the germline V gene, CDR1 is SGHRS and CDR2 is YFSETQ. This CDR3 comprises 14 residues. The CDR3 DNA reads as TGCGCCAGCAGCTTACAGGGATATAACACTGAAGCTTTCTTT. Translated, it gives CASSLQGYNTEAFF.

The chain joins TRBV29-1 to TRBJ2-1; 7 nucleotides line up with TRBD1. The CDR3 is 16 residues long. From germline, CDR1 is SQVTM and CDR2 ANQGSEA. V lost 0 bases to trimming and J lost 5 bases; unmatched junction nucleotides: 10. Here the CDR3 reads CSVEDLPQGTDNEQFF. The CDR3 region has the DNA TGCAGCGTTGAAGATCTTCCACAGGGGACGGACAATGAGCAGTTCTTC.

This clone occurred a few times. This rearrangement joins TRBV6-6 to TRBJ2-7, with TRBD2 matching 12 bases. The junction had 8 bases not matched to a gene; V was cut back by 7 bases and J by 1 base. In germline, CDR1 is MNHNY, CDR2 SVGAGI (reference sequence). The CDR3 spans 16 residues. The CDR3 region has the DNA TGTGCCAGCACCCCTAGCGGGGGGGCATTATCCTACGAGCAGTACTTC. Translation gives CASTPSGGALSYEQYF.

The table lists this clone with a count of one. The chain recombines TRBV7-9 with TRBJ2-3; D is possibly TRBD2 (6 bases). Trimming left V 3 bases short and J 2 bases short, with 12 bases between. Germline CDR1 reads SEHNR; CDR2 reads FQNEAQ (reference sequence). The CDR3 runs 15 residues. The CDR3 here is CASSFSGSATDTQYF. CDR3 sequence (DNA): TGTGCCAGCAGCTTTTCCGGGAGCGCCACAGATACGCAGTATTTT.

The V gene is TRBV19, the J gene TRBJ2-7; D is perhaps TRBD2 (6 bases). V was clipped by 5 bases and J by 3 bases, with 14 bases between them. Germline assignment: CDR1 LNHDA and CDR2 SQIVND (reference sequence). The CDR3 is made up of 14 amino acids. CDR3 protein: CASSPGSGGYEQYF. The DNA for the CDR3 is TGTGCCAGTAGTCCCGGGAGTGGAGGCTACGAGCAGTACTTC.

The chain links TRBV2 to TRBJ1-1; 12 nucleotides align to TRBD1. This CDR3 region has 17 residues. The germline CDR1 and CDR2 sequences are SNHLY and FYNNEI. Trimming took 2 bases from V and 1 from J; bases not matched to a gene: 5. This CDR3 reads CASSEWGQGASNTEAFF. The CDR3 bases are TGTGCCAGCAGTGAATGGGGACAGGGGGCGTCGAACACTGAAGCTTTCTTT.

J is TRBJ2-5 and V is TRBV7-3; TRBD1 matches at 7 bases. V shed 2 bases, J shed 3 bases, and the junction held 9 bases outside the gene matches. The CDR3 covers 16 residues. Germline V gives CDR1 SGHTA, CDR2 FQGTGA. The CDR3 loop is CASSLRPDREEETQYF. The CDR3 DNA sequence: TGTGCCAGCAGCTTACGCCCAGACAGGGAAGAAGAGACCCAGTACTTC.

This clone was detected only once. The V and J genes are TRBV6-1 and TRBJ2-1, with a tentative D call TRBD1 (5 bases). Between the trimmed V and J ends, which lost 4 bases and 0 bases, there was a span of 13 bases. Germline V gives CDR1 MNHNS, CDR2 SASEGT. The CDR3 extends over 16 amino acids. CDR3 residues: CASSALQESSYNEQFF. In DNA form, the CDR3 reads TGTGCCAGCAGTGCATTACAGGAGAGCTCCTACAATGAGCAGTTCTTC.

This clone was recorded once. DNA for the CDR3: TGTGCCAGCAGCTTATTTTTCGGGAGGGACAGGGGGTTGCATGGCTACACCTTC. This codes for CASSLFFGRDRGLHGYTF. The chain recombines TRBV7-3 with TRBJ1-2, with TRBD1 identical over 11 bases. Germline CDR1 and CDR2: SGHTA and FQGTGA. CDR3 length: 18 residues. Trimming removed 2 bases from V and 6 bases from J; junction bases left unmatched: 14.